This T cell receptor (beta chain) was obtained from a study of graft-versus-host responses after intestinal transplantation. In the study overall: Each of the recipients got a multivisceral, liver-intestinal, or isolated intestinal transplant. All recipients were given anti-thymocyte globulin induction, and tacrolimus and steroids were then administered for around three years. Overall study findings and caveats: GvH clones were found in recipient marrow; some appeared first in ileum or blood.

Trimming left V 4 bases short and J 5 bases short, with 18 bases between. The V gene's germline CDR1 is SGHTA and CDR2 FQGNSA. This CDR3 contains 15 residues. Clones were read by immunoSEQ multiplex PCR, and TCRdb kept only the in-frame ones, dropping some. The sample shows some 140,000 clones, 85% to 95% of them seen only once. Concerning this clone: The antigen remains unidentified.

The V call is TRBV7-2, the J call TRBJ2-7, with a possible D match to TRBD1 (5 bases). The origin of this receptor is a human donor who received an intestinal transplant. Sequencing used unstimulated CD4+ T cells sorted from spleen or lymph node cells, obtained before intestinal transplant. The CDR3, as DNA: TGTGCCAGCAGCTCAAAAGGTGGGGCAGACCACGAGCAGTACTTC. Translation gives CASSSKGGADHEQYF.